Presented here are 31 T cell receptor beta chains from one specimen sequenced in a study of Ad26.COV2.S vaccination and SARS-CoV-2 variants. The protocol was immunoSEQ multiplex PCR, while the TCRdb copy is restricted to in-frame clones and leaves out a portion. Altogether about 350,000 clones are present, roughly 90% being singletons, with the ten largest covering approximately 4.5%. Treatment in this sample: about 20 received Ad26.COV2.S at low or high dose, single or two shots; roughly five received placebo; per-sample allocation not given. It was on day 63 after the first vaccine or placebo injection that samples were taken. The sample in question was peripheral blood, obtained in a trial of Ad26.COV2.S vaccine versus placebo. These receptors originate from a person aged 18 to 59 who received the Ad26.COV2.S COVID-19 vaccine or a placebo.

This clone was found once. The rearrangement joins TRBV3-1 (or the pseudogene TRBV3-2) to TRBJ1-4; 7 positions match TRBD1. Trimming removed 0 bases from V and 7 bases from J; junction bases left unmatched: 11. CDR1 is LGHDT and CDR2 is YNNKEL in the germline V gene (reference sequence). The CDR3 length is 17 residues. CDR3 DNA: TGTGCCAGCAGCCAAGAACCCGACAGGGAGACGAGTGAAAAACTGTTTTTT. Its protein is CASSQEPDRETSEKLFF.

This clone has just one count. This chain links TRBV7-8 with TRBJ2-7, with 8 bases identical to TRBD2. This CDR3 contains 16 residues. J lost 0 bases, V lost 5 bases, and 9 bases had no gene match. Germline-derived CDR1 and CDR2 are SGHVS and FQNEAQ. CDR3 amino acids: CASSTGGGTISYEQYF. The CDR3 coding sequence is TGTGCCAGCAGCACCGGGGGGGGCACGATCTCCTACGAGCAGTACTTC.

The chain carries TRBV6-5 and TRBJ2-5, with D hard to call. The CDR3 is 12 residues long. Germline V lookup: CDR1 MNHEY, CDR2 SVGAGI. V was pared by 5 bases and J by 1 base, with 5 bases between. CDR3 protein: CASSRVQETQYF. CDR3 DNA: TGTGCCAGCAGTCGAGTCCAAGAGACCCAGTACTTC.

Here the CDR3 DNA reads TGCAGCGTTCCTCAACGGGTAGGGAACACTGAAGCTTTCTTT. Its protein is CSVPQRVGNTEAFF. V is TRBV29-1 and J is TRBJ1-1; no reliable D call. The CDR3 totals 14 residues. Germline V gives CDR1 SQVTM, CDR2 ANQGSEA. V lost 5 bases to trimming and J lost 1 base, with 14 bases between them.

V gene TRBV11-2 combines with J gene TRBJ1-2; 8 nucleotides align to TRBD1. The trim removed 4 bases at V and 6 bases at J, leaving 13 bases unmatched. The CDR3 is made up of 16 amino acids. CDR1 and CDR2 from the germline V gene are SGHAT and FQNNGV. The CDR3 DNA reads as TGTGCCAGCAGCTCCAGGTCGACAGGGGCCTTGAATGGCTACACCTTC. Translated: CASSSRSTGALNGYTF.

J is TRBJ2-5 and V is TRBV12-3 or TRBV12-4; D not resolved. V lost 4 bases, J lost 1 base, and 7 bases lay in between. The CDR3 is 13 amino acids. The CDR3 coding sequence is TGTGCCAGCAGTTGGGGTTCCCAAGAGACCCAGTACTTC. This encodes CASSWGSQETQYF.

This clone was detected only a few times. The chain couples TRBV19 to TRBJ1-1, with D possibly being TRBD1 (5 bases). The CDR3 consists of 16 residues. Per the germline V gene, CDR1 is LNHDA and CDR2 is SQIVND (reference sequence). V was shortened by 6 bases and J by 3 bases, with 20 bases between the two germline ends. For the CDR3, the DNA is TGTGCCAGTAGGAGACGGAGACAGACGACCGACACTGAAGCTTTCTTT. Encoded protein: CASRRRRQTTDTEAFF.

V is TRBV7-9 and J is TRBJ2-3; no clear D. This CDR3 region has 13 residues. Germline CDR1 reads SEHNR; CDR2 reads FQNEAQ (reference sequence). V shed 5 bases and J shed 0 bases, with 6 bases lying between them. The CDR3 region is CASSPPSTDTQYF. In nucleotides, the CDR3 is TGTGCCAGCAGCCCCCCTAGCACAGATACGCAGTATTTT.

Comment on this clone: Different DNA sequences within this sample yield the same CDR3. The rearrangement links TRBV4-3 to TRBJ2-2; D gene unclear. The CDR3 runs 15 residues. Trimming left V 1 base short and J 0 bases short, with 6 bases between. CDR1 LGHNA and CDR2 YSLEER come from the germline V gene. As DNA, the CDR3 is TGCGCCAGCAGCCAAGTGCCAGCGAACACCGGGGAGCTGTTTTTT. Translation gives CASSQVPANTGELFF.

This rearrangement joins TRBV13 to TRBJ2-3, with 13 nucleotides matching TRBD2. The germline V gene has CDR1 PRHDT and CDR2 FYEKMQ (reference sequence). CDR3 length equals 18 residues. V shed 4 bases, J shed 0 bases, and the junction held 7 bases outside the gene matches. This CDR3 reads CASSSRGTSGKSTDTQYF. The CDR3 DNA reads TGTGCCAGCAGCTCCCGCGGGACTAGCGGGAAAAGCACAGATACGCAGTATTTT.

This clone was picked up one time. This same CDR3 is encoded by further DNA sequences in the sample. The rearrangement uses TRBV7-3 and TRBJ1-1, with unresolved D. The germline CDR1 and CDR2 sequences are SGHTA and FQGTGA. The CDR3 totals 13 residues. Deletions cut 2 bases from V and 0 bases from J, with 4 bases between. The DNA of the CDR3 is TGTGCCAGCAGCTTAGACCTGAACACTGAAGCTTTCTTT. Its translation is CASSLDLNTEAFF.

The V call is TRBV5-1, the J call TRBJ1-6; D not certain. The V gene's germline CDR1 is SGHRS and CDR2 YFSETQ. The CDR3 has 14 amino acids. V lost 4 bases, J lost 7 bases, and 12 bases lay in between. As DNA, the CDR3 is TGCGCCAGCAGCGCCGGGTCTGGAAATTCACCCCTCCACTTT. It codes for CASSAGSGNSPLHF.

The chain uses TRBV4-3 and TRBJ2-5, with D possibly called TRBD1 or TRBD2 (5 bases each). The CDR3 runs 16 residues. Looked up from germline, CDR1 is LGHNA and CDR2 is YSLEER. Trimming stripped 4 bases from V and 4 bases from J, with 19 bases between. In DNA form, the CDR3 reads TGCGCCAGCAGCCCCTCCGGGACCTCGGCGGGAGAGACCCAGTACTTC. Protein sequence: CASSPSGTSAGETQYF.

The chain couples TRBV5-1 to TRBJ1-1; 9 bases agree with TRBD1. The CDR3 sequence is 17 residues long. The germline V gene encodes CDR1 SGHRS and CDR2 YFSETQ. The trim removed 0 bases at V and 0 bases at J, leaving 6 bases unmatched. DNA for the CDR3: TGCGCCAGCAGCTTGGAAACAGGGGGCAGGATGAACACTGAAGCTTTCTTT. Its translation is CASSLETGGRMNTEAFF.

The chain combines TRBV4-2 with TRBJ2-7; D may be TRBD1 or TRBD2 (5 bases each). Germline CDR1 reads LGHNA; CDR2 reads YNFKEQ. This CDR3 contains 15 residues. Trimming cost V 5 bases and J 3 bases, with 17 bases left between them. For the CDR3, the DNA is TGTGCCAGCAGCGATACCGGGACGGAAGGCTACGAGCAGTACTTC. Amino acids: CASSDTGTEGYEQYF.

This clone showed up just once. The chain couples TRBV7-2 to TRBJ1-4, with 7 bases that match TRBD1. The CDR3 covers 18 residues. Germline CDR1 SGHTA, CDR2 FQGNSA. Trimming cost V 1 base and J 0 bases; bases outside gene matches: 8. CDR3 residues: CASSLGFRTGATNEKLFF. The CDR3 coding sequence is TGTGCCAGCAGCTTAGGATTTAGGACAGGCGCAACTAATGAAAAACTGTTTTTT.

The chain employs TRBV30 and TRBJ1-1, with D uncertain. The CDR3 is 11 amino acids. Germline V lookup: CDR1 GTSNPN, CDR2 SVGIG (reference sequence). Trimming took off 3 bases at V and 7 bases at J, with 9 bases between the two ends. In DNA form, the CDR3 reads TGTGCCTGGAGAAGAGGAGATGAAGCTTTCTTT. Amino acids: CAWRRGDEAFF.

The chain combines TRBV7-8 with TRBJ1-3; D is uncertain. This CDR3 spans 16 amino acids. V lost 1 base to trimming and J lost 0 bases, with 10 bases between them. The germline V gene encodes CDR1 SGHVS and CDR2 FQNEAQ. DNA of the CDR3: TGTGCCAGCAGCTTAGATCCAGGATCCTCTGGAAACACCATATATTTT. It codes for CASSLDPGSSGNTIYF.

This clone was found once. The chain employs TRBV7-2 and TRBJ1-1, with a tentative D call TRBD1 (6 bases). This CDR3 contains 13 residues. Germline V gene sequence: CDR1 SGHTA, CDR2 FQGNSA. V was pared by 4 bases and J by 4 bases, with 10 bases between. Here the CDR3 reads CASSSLQGTEAFF. In DNA form, the CDR3 reads TGTGCCAGCAGCTCACTACAGGGCACTGAAGCTTTCTTT.

The chain is built from TRBV2 and TRBJ2-7; D is unresolved. The V and J ends lost 0 bases and 5 bases respectively, with 2 bases between them. The CDR3 extends over 11 amino acids. Germline V gene lookup returns CDR1 SNHLY and CDR2 FYNNEI. As DNA, the CDR3 is TGTGCCAGCAGTGAAGCCCACGAGCAGTACTTC. Translating it yields CASSEAHEQYF.

This rearrangement joins TRBV28 to TRBJ1-1, with D hard to call. The CDR3 length is 13 residues. In germline, CDR1 is MDHEN, CDR2 SYDVKM. Trimming removed 3 bases from V and 0 bases from J, with 5 bases in between. The CDR3 nucleotides read TGTGCCAGCAGTTTGATACTGAACACTGAAGCTTTCTTT. Translated, it gives CASSLILNTEAFF.

This chain joins TRBV2 and TRBJ2-7; D unresolved. The V gene's germline CDR1 is SNHLY and CDR2 FYNNEI. The CDR3 is 12 amino acids. Trimming took off 7 bases at V and 6 bases at J, with 13 bases between the two ends. CDR3 DNA: TGTGCCAGCAATACAGTGCCCTCCGAGCAGTACTTC. Translating it yields CASNTVPSEQYF.

The V call is TRBV2, the J call TRBJ2-5; 7 nucleotides match TRBD2. CDR1 is SNHLY, CDR2 FYNNEI, per germline. CDR3 size: 15 residues. Unmatched junction bases numbered 9, after V lost 6 bases and J lost 2 bases. The CDR3 nucleotides read TGTGCCAGCAGGAAAAGACTAGCTGTACAAGAGACCCAGTACTTC. Its translation is CASRKRLAVQETQYF.

The chain uses TRBV3-1 (or the pseudogene TRBV3-2) and TRBJ2-5, with TRBD2 matching over 8 bases. The germline CDR1 and CDR2 sequences are LGHDT and YNNKEL (reference sequence). The CDR3 contains 13 residues. The trim removed 4 bases at V and 4 bases at J, leaving 2 bases unmatched. CDR3 nucleotides: TGTGCCAGCAGCCTCCGGGGGGGAGAGACCCAGTACTTC. Protein sequence: CASSLRGGETQYF.

This clone was seen a single time. This chain uses TRBV27 with TRBJ2-1, with TRBD2 matching 11 bases. The V and J ends lost 5 bases and 2 bases, in that order; junction bases with no gene match: 5. This CDR3 has 16 residues. The germline V gene encodes CDR1 MNHEY and CDR2 SMNVEV (reference sequence). DNA of the CDR3: TGTGCCAGCAGTCCCAGACTAGCGGGGCCCTACAATGAGCAGTTCTTC. Translated, it gives CASSPRLAGPYNEQFF.

The chain uses TRBV7-9 and TRBJ2-3; D remains ambiguous. From germline, CDR1 is SEHNR and CDR2 FQNEAQ (reference sequence). CDR3 size: 15 residues. V lost 5 bases and J lost 1, with 13 bases in between. The CDR3 here is CASSLSGYGTDTQYF. The DNA of the CDR3 is TGTGCCAGCAGCCTAAGTGGATACGGCACAGATACGCAGTATTTT.

This chain joins TRBV11-2 and TRBJ1-3, with no clear D. Trimming removed 2 bases at V and 0 bases at J, with 5 bases between. Germline lookup yields CDR1 SGHAT and CDR2 FQNNGV. CDR3 length: 14 residues. Here the CDR3 reads CASSLLSSGNTIYF. CDR3 nucleotide sequence: TGTGCCAGCAGCTTACTGAGCTCTGGAAACACCATATATTTT.

V gene TRBV7-8 combines with J gene TRBJ1-6; D possibly corresponds to TRBD1 (6 bases). Between the trimmed V and J ends, which lost 8 bases and 8 bases, there was a span of 16 bases. The CDR3 spans 14 residues. Germline V lookup: CDR1 SGHVS, CDR2 FQNEAQ. CDR3 in amino acids: CASGITGKDSPLHF. The CDR3 nucleotides are TGTGCCAGCGGGATCACAGGGAAAGATTCACCCCTCCACTTT.

This clone appeared once. The chain employs TRBV5-6 and TRBJ2-7, with D possibly called TRBD1 or TRBD2 (5 bases each). Germline V lookup: CDR1 SGHDT, CDR2 YYEEEE. The CDR3 runs 14 residues. Trimming took 10 bases from V and 3 from J, leaving 20 bases between them. The CDR3 DNA reads as TGTGCCTCAACCCGTCGAGGGGCTTACTACGAGCAGTACTTC. It yields the protein CASTRRGAYYEQYF.

The chain combines TRBV2 with TRBJ1-1, with 7 positions matching TRBD1. Germline values: CDR1 SNHLY, CDR2 FYNNEI. The CDR3 has 16 residues. With 3 bases clipped from V and 3 bases from J, the junction kept 10 bases outside the gene matches. Written as DNA, the CDR3 is TGTGCCAGCAGTGAGGACGTAACCAGGGGGGACACTGAAGCTTTCTTT. This gives the protein CASSEDVTRGDTEAFF.

The chain has TRBV7-6 and TRBJ2-5; 9 nucleotides line up with TRBD2. CDR3 length equals 13 residues. Germline assignment: CDR1 SGHVS and CDR2 FNYEAQ. The J segment lost 5 bases and the V segment lost 5 bases, leaving 3 bases of the junction unmatched. This chain's CDR3 is CASSATSGETQYF. CDR3 coding DNA: TGTGCCAGCAGCGCGACTAGCGGCGAGACCCAGTACTTC.